What follows is one TCR beta chain and its context. This sample is part of a study of blood T cell repertoires in COVID-19. Overall study context: Sites across the United States, Italy and Spain contributed samples from acute and convalescent COVID-19. From T cells, B-cell-depleted T cells, or PBMCs came the material, which was cDNA or gDNA.

V lost 3 bases and J lost 5, with 9 bases in between. Per the germline V gene, CDR1 is MNHEY and CDR2 is SMNVEV (reference sequence). The CDR3 extends over 13 amino acids. Original methodology: Scientists estimated how many nucleated cells there were by amplifying reference gene primers. Sequenced by immunoSEQ multiplex PCR; TCRdb stores in-frame clones only, minus some. V, J and clone size derive from that table, while D and trimming were established from the DNA sequence. The data contain about 260,000 clones, 87% of them singletons. The sample taken for sequencing was peripheral blood. The chain joins TRBV27 to TRBJ2-3; tentative D call: TRBD2 (5 bases). The TCR was taken from a woman between 35 and 50 years old who had recovered from COVID-19. The CDR3 sequence is CASSFLALDTQYF. As DNA, the CDR3 is TGTGCCAGCAGTTTCCTAGCCCTAGATACGCAGTATTTT.